A selection of T cell receptor beta chains follows, all from one sample in a study of neurological immune-mediated disorders. Using its own MiXCR run on the 5' RACE reads, TCRdb lists one record per CDR3 protein. The sample includes approximately 52,000 distinct CDR3 sequences, around 3.4% of them seen just once. Sequencing used PBMCs. The source of these receptors is a man between 35 and 55 years old with multiple sclerosis. Both conserved end residues are part of each CDR3. A D gene is named only where the DNA matches it firmly. Only some rows state a clone size, as once, few, many or a class for expanded clones.

D gene,J gene,V gene,clone size,CDR3 DNA,CDR3 protein
NA,TRBJ1-2,TRBV20-1,many,TGCAGTGCAGCCGACAGTATGAACTATGGCTACACCTTC,CSAADSMNYGYTF
TRBD2,TRBJ2-7,TRBV3-1,many,TGTGCCAGCAGCCAAAGTAGCGGGGGCTACGAGCAGTACTTC,CASSQSSGGYEQYF
TRBD2,TRBJ2-1,TRBV20-1,many,TGCAGTGCTGGACGACCTGGCGGGGGGGATAATGAGCAGTTCTTC,CSAGRPGGGDNEQFF
NA,TRBJ2-1,TRBV20-1,many,TGCACCCCAAAGTGGGGCCCGGATGAGCAGTTCTTC,CTPKWGPDEQFF
TRBD1,TRBJ2-5,TRBV12-3/TRBV12-4,many,TGTGCCAGCACTAATGCCAGGGGGCGATGGGGTGAGACCCAGTACTTC,CASTNARGRWGETQYF
TRBD1,TRBJ1-1,TRBV5-1,many,TGCGCCAGCAGGGGACAGCACATGAACACTGAAGCTTTCTTT,CASRGQHMNTEAFF
NA,TRBJ2-1,TRBV20-1,once,TGCAGTGCTCACGAAAGCGGCGATGAGCAGTTCTTC,CSAHESGDEQFF
TRBD2,TRBJ2-2,TRBV6-4,many,TGTGCCAGCAGTGACTCAGCGGGGGGGCCCGGGGAGCTGTTTTTT,CASSDSAGGPGELFF
NA,TRBJ2-4,TRBV27,few,TGTGCCAGCAGTCCCTCCGACAGAATAGCCAAAAACATTCAGTACTTC,CASSPSDRIAKNIQYF
NA,TRBJ2-2,TRBV5-6,many,TGTGCCAGCAGCCCACTTTCCGGGAACACCGGGGAGCTGTTTTTT,CASSPLSGNTGELFF
NA,TRBJ2-5,TRBV5-1,many,TGCGCCAGCAGCCTGCGACCACCAGCTTTGATGGAGACCCAGTACTTC,CASSLRPPALMETQYF
NA,TRBJ2-2,TRBV5-1,many,TGCGCCAGCAGCTTGGCCTCTGTCGCGGGGAGTACCGGGGAGCTGTTTTTT,CASSLASVAGSTGELFF
NA,TRBJ1-6,TRBV12-3/TRBV12-4,many,TGTGCCAGCAGTTCTAATGGGGGTTCACCCCTCCACTTT,CASSSNGGSPLHF
NA,TRBJ2-3,TRBV2,many,TGTGCCAGCGATGAGTCCTTGAGGAATACGCAGTATTTT,CASDESLRNTQYF
TRBD1,TRBJ1-2,TRBV5-1,many,TGCGCCAGCAGCCCCAGGACAGGGGGCGGTGGCTACACCTTC,CASSPRTGGGGYTF
TRBD1,TRBJ2-7,TRBV6-6,few,TGTGCCAGCAGTTACCCGGGACAGGGGTCCTACGAGCAGTACTTC,CASSYPGQGSYEQYF
TRBD1,TRBJ2-7,TRBV28,many,TGTGCCAGCAGACCGAGGCCCGGGACAGGGGACATCGAGCAGTACTTC,CASRPRPGTGDIEQYF
NA,TRBJ2-2,TRBV14,few,TGTGCCAGCAGCCAAGGAGGACGGGACTCCTTTTTACCCGGGGAGCTGTTTTTT,CASSQGGRDSFLPGELFF
TRBD1,TRBJ1-2,TRBV19,NA,TGTGCCAGTAGGGGACAGGCAGATCACTATGGCTACACCTTC,CASRGQADHYGYTF
TRBD1,TRBJ1-4,TRBV7-9,NA,TGTGCCAGCAGCTTAGATCAGGGGGCGGGAGAAAAACTGTTTTTT,CASSLDQGAGEKLFF
NA,TRBJ2-1,TRBV11-2,NA,TGTGCCAGCAGCCTAGGCCTGCCGGCCTATTCCCCTTACAATGAGCAGTTCTTC,CASSLGLPAYSPYNEQFF
TRBD1,TRBJ2-1,TRBV12-3/TRBV12-4,many,TGTGCCAGCAGTTTTTCAACAGGGGGCTTTTCAAATGAGCAGTTCTTC,CASSFSTGGFSNEQFF
TRBD1,TRBJ2-7,TRBV3-1,many,TGTGCCAGCAGCCAGGCCGGGACAGGGGGCTACGAGCAGTACTTC,CASSQAGTGGYEQYF
NA,TRBJ2-7,TRBV2,many,TGTGCCAGCAGCGCTCACGGGGCCTCCTACGAGCAGTACTTC,CASSAHGASYEQYF
TRBD2,TRBJ2-3,TRBV20-1,many,TGCAGTGCTATGGTAGCGGGCTTCGGGGCAGATACGCAGTATTTT,CSAMVAGFGADTQYF
TRBD1,TRBJ2-5,TRBV6-4,NA,TGTGCCACAGGGACGCGACCGGGCCGGGACAGCCAAGAGACCCAGTACTTC,CATGTRPGRDSQETQYF
NA,TRBJ2-3,TRBV28,many,TGTGCCAGCGGTCGTTGGGCCCGCACAGATACGCAGTATTTT,CASGRWARTDTQYF
NA,TRBJ2-5,TRBV5-5,many,TGTGCCAGCAGCTTGGCAGGGCAGTACCAAGAGACCCAGTACTTC,CASSLAGQYQETQYF
TRBD1,TRBJ2-3,TRBV12-3/TRBV12-4,many,TGTGCCAGCAGTTTATTTGGGACAGGATCAACAGATACGCAGTATTTT,CASSLFGTGSTDTQYF
NA,TRBJ1-1,TRBV4-1,many,TGCGCCAGCAGCCATAACGAAGGGGCGAACACTGAAGCTTTCTTT,CASSHNEGANTEAFF
TRBD2,TRBJ2-7,TRBV20-1,many,TGCAGTGCTCTCACTTTGCGGGGGACCTACGAGCAGTACTTC,CSALTLRGTYEQYF
NA,TRBJ1-6,TRBV5-5,NA,TGTGCCAGCAGCTTAGATTGGGGGGGGTCACCCCTCCACTTT,CASSLDWGGSPLHF
TRBD1,TRBJ2-6,TRBV20-1,many,TGCAGTGCTAGACAGACAGGGTTTGGGGCCAACGTCCTGACTTTC,CSARQTGFGANVLTF
NA,TRBJ2-1,TRBV7-9,few,TGTGCCAGCAGCTTAGAGCCCGAGCGCGAGGAGCAGTTCTTC,CASSLEPEREEQFF
NA,TRBJ1-5,TRBV7-8,many,TGTGCCAGCAGCTCTGACGGACTTAGCAATCAGCCCCAGCATTTT,CASSSDGLSNQPQHF
NA,TRBJ2-7,TRBV5-1,many,TGCGCCAGCAGACCTACAGGGAAGGACGTCCACGAGCAGTACTTC,CASRPTGKDVHEQYF
NA,TRBJ2-2,TRBV19,many,TGTGCCAGTAGTATCCGGCTAGACACCGGGGAGCTGTTTTTT,CASSIRLDTGELFF
TRBD1,TRBJ1-5,TRBV19,many,TGTGCCAGTAGTGGGACAGGTGGCAATCAGCCCCAGCATTTT,CASSGTGGNQPQHF
NA,TRBJ1-5,TRBV27,NA,TGTGCCAGCGGGCCGCGAAAGGGCTTTCGGCCCCAGCATTTT,CASGPRKGFRPQHF